The 29 T cell receptor beta chains in this list originate from one sample, sequenced in a study of cytomegalovirus exposure and HLA in healthy donors. Profiled with immunoSEQ multiplex PCR; TCRdb holds only in-frame clones, not every one. The sample shows more than 200,000 clones, about 90% of them seen only once. The sample taken for sequencing was PBMCs. These receptors were obtained from a woman aged 25 to 45 in good health and CMV-seronegative.

The rearrangement links TRBV15 to TRBJ2-7; 9 positions match TRBD1. The germline gives CDR1 LNHNV, CDR2 YYDKDF (reference sequence). CDR3 length: 13 residues. Trimming cost V 10 bases and J 2 bases; bases outside gene matches: 6. Here the CDR3 reads CARPGTGTYEQYF. The CDR3 region has the DNA TGTGCCAGACCCGGGACAGGGACCTACGAGCAGTACTTC. The variable domain in full, completed from reference TRBV15 and TRBJ2-7, reads DAMVIQNPRYQVTQFGKPVTLSCSQTLNHNVMYWYQQKSSQAPKLLFHYYDKDFNNEADTPDNFQSRRPNTSFCFLDIRSPGLGDTAMYLCARPGTGTYEQYFGPGTRLTVT.

This clone was detected only a few times. The chain couples TRBV30 to TRBJ2-7, with 9 bases identical to TRBD2. This CDR3 comprises 14 residues. The V segment lost 1 base and the J segment 3 bases; nucleotides outside the gene matches: 4. Germline V CDR1 and CDR2: GTSNPN, SVGIG (reference sequence). CDR3 region: CAWSGTSVFYEQYF. For the CDR3, the DNA is TGTGCCTGGAGTGGGACTAGCGTATTCTACGAGCAGTACTTC.

The chain combines TRBV5-1 with TRBJ2-7, with D perhaps given as TRBD1 or TRBD2 (5 bases each). The CDR3 is 13 residues long. Trimming left V 5 bases short and J 3 bases short, with 12 bases between. The germline gives CDR1 SGHRS, CDR2 YFSETQ. Written as DNA, the CDR3 is TGCGCCAGCAGGGGGGACGACAGCTACGAGCAGTACTTC. Translated: CASRGDDSYEQYF.

The chain combines TRBV2 with TRBJ2-7; 9 bases line up with TRBD1. This CDR3 spans 12 amino acids. V lost 5 bases to trimming and J lost 8 bases; unmatched junction nucleotides: 4. Per the germline V gene, CDR1 is SNHLY and CDR2 is FYNNEI. The CDR3 DNA reads TGTGCCAGCAGTTCCGGGACAGGGAAGCAGTACTTC. It is translated as CASSSGTGKQYF.

This clone was detected only once. Distinct nucleotide sequences in the sample also encode this CDR3. The rearrangement joins TRBV27 to TRBJ1-3; 7 nucleotides align to TRBD1. This CDR3 region has 15 residues. Unmatched junction bases numbered 3, after V lost 3 bases and J lost 1 base. Germline CDR1 is MNHEY and CDR2 is SMNVEV (reference sequence). The CDR3 DNA sequence: TGTGCCAGCAGTTTGACAGGGAGTTCTGGAAACACCATATATTTT. It is translated as CASSLTGSSGNTIYF.

The V call is TRBV6-6, the J call TRBJ2-7, with D perhaps TRBD1 or TRBD2 (5 bases each). This CDR3 is 13 amino acids long. Germline assignment: CDR1 MNHNY and CDR2 SVGAGI (reference sequence). The V gene lost 6 bases and the J gene lost 3 bases, with 12 bases spanning the gap. The CDR3 DNA follows: TGTGCCAGCAGGCACGTGGGGGACTACGAGCAGTACTTC. It codes for CASRHVGDYEQYF.

The V gene is TRBV7-2, the J gene TRBJ2-2; D is possibly TRBD1 (5 bases). CDR1 is SGHTA and CDR2 is FQGNSA in the germline V gene. This CDR3 is built from 12 residues. Deletions cut 6 bases from V and 6 bases from J, with 8 bases between. CDR3 nucleotide sequence: TGTGCCAGCAGTTCAGGGTCCGGGGAGCTGTTTTTT. Its protein is CASSSGSGELFF.

CDR3 nucleotides: TGTGCCAGCTCACCACTAGCTATTGAGCAGTTCTTC. Translation gives CASSPLAIEQFF. V usage is TRBV18 and J usage is TRBJ2-1; no clear D. V gave up 1 base and J gave up 9 bases, with 7 bases separating them. The CDR3 runs to 12 residues. The germline CDR1 and CDR2 sequences are KGHSH and LQKENI.

The chain carries TRBV28 and TRBJ2-7; D gene unclear. The CDR3 runs 13 residues. The V end was cut by 6 bases, the J end by 4 bases, with 13 bases between. Per germline, CDR1 MDHEN and CDR2 SYDVKM. CDR3 sequence (DNA): TGTGCCAGCAGCTTCCGGACGGAGTACGAGCAGTACTTC. Residues: CASSFRTEYEQYF.

This rearrangement joins TRBV6-5 to TRBJ1-2; a possible D gene is TRBD1 (6 bases). Germline lookup yields CDR1 MNHEY and CDR2 SVGAGI. The V end lost 6 bases, the J end lost 4 bases, and 18 bases lay between the germline ends. This CDR3 is built from 15 residues. DNA of the CDR3: TGTGCCAGCAGGGGACACCTAGGGGTTCTCTATGGCTACACCTTC. This sequence encodes CASRGHLGVLYGYTF.

This chain connects TRBV4-3 to TRBJ1-2; D might be TRBD1 (5 bases). Germline CDR1 reads LGHNA; CDR2 reads YSLEER. Trimming cost V 1 base and J 4 bases, with 10 bases left between them. The CDR3 runs to 14 residues. In DNA, the CDR3 is TGCGCCAGCAGCCAAGGAGGGGCTAGCTATGGCTACACCTTC. Translating it yields CASSQGGASYGYTF.

The chain links TRBV27 to TRBJ2-7, with TRBD2 matching 9 bases. Germline V gene lookup returns CDR1 MNHEY and CDR2 SMNVEV (reference sequence). The CDR3 spans 14 residues. V gave up 6 bases and J gave up 4 bases; unmatched junction bases: 7. Here the CDR3 DNA reads TGTGCCAGCAGCTCAGGGACTAGCTTATACGAGCAGTACTTC. Translated, it gives CASSSGTSLYEQYF.

Here the CDR3 DNA reads TGCGCCAGCAGCTTGGGAAGGGGGCGGGACGAGCAGTACTTC. Encoded protein: CASSLGRGRDEQYF. The chain employs TRBV5-1 and TRBJ2-7; 7 bases align to TRBD1. Losses at the gene ends were 0 bases for V and 5 bases for J; bases not matched to a gene: 5. The CDR3 runs 14 residues. The germline gives CDR1 SGHRS, CDR2 YFSETQ.

The chain has TRBV4-1 and TRBJ2-7, with TRBD2 matching 12 bases. Germline lookup yields CDR1 MGHRA and CDR2 YSYEKL. The V and J ends lost 3 bases and 4 bases, in that order; junction bases with no gene match: 4. CDR3 length: 15 amino acids. CDR3: CASSQTSGSPYEQYF. CDR3 nucleotides: TGCGCCAGCAGCCAGACTAGCGGGAGTCCTTACGAGCAGTACTTC.

This chain joins TRBV2 and TRBJ1-1; D gene ambiguous. V dropped 1 base and J dropped 0 bases, with 9 bases sitting between them. There are 15 residues in the CDR3. CDR1 is SNHLY and CDR2 is FYNNEI in the germline V gene. The CDR3 reads CASSEGVGMNTEAFF. The CDR3 DNA reads as TGTGCCAGCAGTGAAGGAGTCGGTATGAACACTGAAGCTTTCTTT.

The gene calls are TRBV4-1 and TRBJ2-3; the match to TRBD2 covers 8 bases. The CDR3 runs to 15 residues. V dropped 3 bases and J dropped 3; count of bases not matched to a gene: 5. CDR1 and CDR2 from the germline V gene are MGHRA and YSYEKL. The CDR3 DNA reads TGCGCCAGCAGCCATACTAGCGGACGGACAGATACGCAGTATTTT. Residues: CASSHTSGRTDTQYF.

This sequence joins TRBV6-1 and TRBJ2-5, with D perhaps TRBD1 or TRBD2 (5 bases each). The CDR3 is 16 amino acids. Germline V lookup: CDR1 MNHNS, CDR2 SASEGT. Trimming cost V 1 base and J 5 bases, with 17 bases left between them. CDR3 sequence (DNA): TGTGCCAGCAGTGAAGAGATTGGGGGTAGGGCGGAGACCCAGTACTTC. It yields the protein CASSEEIGGRAETQYF.

As DNA, the CDR3 is TGTGCCAGCAGCTCTAGCGGGAGTGTGTACGAGCAGTACTTC. It is translated as CASSSSGSVYEQYF. V is TRBV14 and J is TRBJ2-7; 10 bases fit TRBD2. J was trimmed by 4 bases and V by 5 bases; bases with no gene match: 5. Germline CDR1 reads SGHDN; CDR2 reads FVKESK. CDR3 size: 14 residues.

The V and J genes are TRBV27 and TRBJ2-7, with TRBD1 identical over 9 bases. This CDR3 is built from 15 residues. Unmatched junction bases numbered 8, after V lost 3 bases and J lost 5 bases. Germline CDR1 reads MNHEY; CDR2 reads SMNVEV (reference sequence). CDR3 loop: CASSLAGTGYHEQYF. DNA of the CDR3: TGTGCCAGCAGTTTGGCCGGGACAGGGTACCACGAGCAGTACTTC.

The chain recombines TRBV11-2 with TRBJ1-5; 9 positions agree with TRBD1. The CDR3 length is 15 residues. V lost 3 bases, J lost 7 bases, and 7 bases stayed unmatched. Per germline, CDR1 SGHAT and CDR2 FQNNGV. CDR3 sequence (DNA): TGTGCCAGCAGCTTGACCGGGACAGGGCGACAGCCCCAGCATTTT. Protein product: CASSLTGTGRQPQHF. The whole variable domain, filled in from reference TRBV11-2 and TRBJ1-5, reads EAGVAQSPRYKIIEKRQSVAFWCNPISGHATLYWYQQILGQGPKLLIQFQNNGVVDDSQLPKDRFSAERLKGVDSTLKIQPAKLEDSAVYLCASSLTGTGRQPQHFGDGTRLSIL.

This CDR3 reads CASSFERTGRSYEQYF. In DNA form, the CDR3 reads TGTGCCAGCAGCTTTGAACGGACAGGGCGATCCTACGAGCAGTACTTC. V gene TRBV11-3 combines with J gene TRBJ2-7; 8 nucleotides agree with TRBD1. The V segment lost 3 bases and the J segment 1 base; nucleotides outside the gene matches: 8. Germline V gene lookup returns CDR1 SGHNT and CDR2 YENEEA. This CDR3 has 16 amino acids.

The chain couples TRBV7-9 to TRBJ2-7; D gene uncertain. This CDR3 is 12 amino acids long. With 7 bases removed from V and 3 bases from J, the gap between germline ends came to 10 bases. Germline values: CDR1 SEHNR, CDR2 FQNEAQ (reference sequence). As DNA, the CDR3 is TGTGCCAGCAAAGGTGTCCACTACGAGCAGTACTTC. Translating gives CASKGVHYEQYF.

The CDR3 coding sequence is TGTGCCAGCAGCTCCCCCGGGCGGTCAAGCTACGAGCAGTACTTC. This encodes CASSSPGRSSYEQYF. The chain has TRBV7-2 and TRBJ2-7; D gene unclear. Trimming removed 4 bases from V and 3 bases from J, with 16 bases in between. The CDR3 covers 15 residues. Per the germline V gene, CDR1 is SGHTA and CDR2 is FQGNSA.

The gene calls are TRBV4-1 and TRBJ2-3; 14 bases fit TRBD2. Germline assignment: CDR1 MGHRA and CDR2 YSYEKL. V was clipped by 1 base and J by 4 bases; unmatched bases: 4. The CDR3 totals 17 residues. CDR3: CASSQGGLAGGSDTQYF. CDR3 bases: TGCGCCAGCAGCCAAGGAGGACTAGCGGGAGGATCAGATACGCAGTATTTT.

This chain uses TRBV7-2 with TRBJ1-2; a possible D gene is TRBD1 (5 bases). The V and J ends lost 5 bases and 6 bases respectively, with 13 bases between them. Per germline, CDR1 SGHTA and CDR2 FQGNSA. This CDR3 has 13 amino acids. CDR3 in amino acids: CASSPRSGHGYTF. The CDR3, as DNA: TGTGCCAGCAGCCCAAGGTCGGGACATGGCTACACCTTC.

This clone was seen more than once but under ten times. A read error may produce the germline difference seen at one junction end. The rearrangement links TRBV2 to TRBJ2-7, with TRBD1 identical over 9 bases. The V gene's germline CDR1 is SNHLY and CDR2 FYNNEI. This CDR3 contains 13 residues. CDR3 sequence (DNA): TGTGCCGGAACCGGGACAGGGCCCCTGATGGAGGTATTC. Its translation is CAGTGTGPLMEVF.

The chain joins TRBV5-6 to TRBJ2-7, with 9 bases identical to TRBD2. V shed 1 base and J 3 bases; nucleotides not matched to a gene: 5. Looked up from germline, CDR1 is SGHDT and CDR2 is YYEEEE. The CDR3 runs to 15 residues. Here the CDR3 reads CASSLWSSGDYEQYF. CDR3 bases: TGTGCCAGCAGCTTGTGGTCTAGCGGGGACTACGAGCAGTACTTC.

This clone was picked up one time. This chain connects TRBV4-3 to TRBJ1-2; 11 positions match TRBD1. CDR1 and CDR2 from the germline V gene are LGHNA and YSLEER. J was trimmed by 7 bases and V by 1 base; bases with no gene match: 5. This CDR3 comprises 15 residues. CDR3 residues: CASSQVSGTGGGYTF. The CDR3 DNA sequence: TGCGCCAGCAGCCAAGTTTCCGGGACAGGGGGTGGCTACACCTTC.

A remark on this clone: The sample holds other DNA sequences that translate to the same CDR3. V and J are TRBV7-3 and TRBJ2-2; no firm D call. This CDR3 is built from 12 residues. Germline values: CDR1 SGHTA, CDR2 FQGTGA. Trimming took 4 bases from V and 3 from J, leaving 3 bases between them. This CDR3 reads CASSSYTGELFF. The DNA for the CDR3 is TGTGCCAGCAGCTCTTACACCGGGGAGCTGTTTTTT.